The text below deals with one T cell receptor (beta chain). Trimming pared 3 bases from V and 1 base from J, leaving 11 bases between. The CDR3 loop spans 15 amino acids. Per the germline V gene, CDR1 is LNHDA and CDR2 is SQIVND (reference sequence). Source study methods: Estimated nucleated cell counts came from reference gene primer amplification. TCRdb keeps only in-frame clones here, not all; method: immunoSEQ multiplex PCR. Clone size and the V and J calls come from that table; the DNA yielded D and trimming. The sample lists tens of thousands of clones; approximately 79% were seen once. Patients of the Seattle cohort, enrolled during active infection, were followed longitudinally. This record belongs to a study of blood T cell repertoires in COVID-19. Study details: PBMCs, B-cell-depleted T cells, or T cells were the source of the cDNA or gDNA that made up the material.

This sequence joins TRBV19 and TRBJ2-3; possible D gene TRBD2, 6 bases. The origin of this receptor is a man aged 65-85 years with COVID-19, enrolled during active disease. The sample consisted of peripheral blood. Written as DNA, the CDR3 is TGTGCCAGTAGTATGGGACTTATTCGCACAGATACGCAGTATTTT. The encoded protein is CASSMGLIRTDTQYF. Combining the CDR3 with reference TRBV19 and TRBJ2-3 gives the whole variable domain DGGITQSPKYLFRKEGQNVTLSCEQNLNHDAMYWYRQDPGQGLRLIYYSQIVNDFQKGDIAEGYSVSREKKESFPLTVTSAQKNPTAFYLCASSMGLIRTDTQYFGPGTRLTVL.